This T cell receptor (beta chain) appears in the sequencing data of a study of graft-versus-host responses after intestinal transplantation. About the study: Transplant recipients had multivisceral, liver-intestinal, or isolated intestinal grafts. Anti-thymocyte globulin was used for induction in all recipients, who then took tacrolimus and steroids for 3 to 4 years. Study conclusions and caveats: Some GvH clones appeared in ileal mucosa or blood before recipient bone marrow.

The CDR3 spans 17 residues. The assay was immunoSEQ multiplex PCR, and TCRdb's table has in-frame clones only and misses some. The repertoire holds roughly 7,400 clones, with around three quarters as singletons. Points on this clone: Its antigen is still unknown.

Researchers processed graft tissue to release intraepithelial and lamina propria lymphocytes. This chain uses TRBV1 with TRBJ1-1; the table's TRBD1 call for D was not verified on the DNA. TRBV1 represents a pseudogene. The sequences come from ileum tissue, collected about 32 weeks after intestinal transplantation. The TCR was taken from a human patient who received an intestinal transplant, so some T cells may come from the graft donor. Here the CDR3 reads CTSSHPGVVRVGTEAFF. CDR3 nucleotide sequence: TGCACCAGCAGCCACCCAGGGGTGGTAAGGGTGGGCACTGAAGCTTTCTTT.